This T cell receptor beta chain is drawn from a study of lymphopenia after photon versus proton radiotherapy (dated by TCRdb to the late 2010s). General notes on the study: In patients with gastrointestinal tumors who developed high-grade lymphopenia, the study compared the immunological effects of photon radiation therapy with those of proton radiation therapy. The roughly 20 patients in the cohort had gastrointestinal tumors, were treated with either photon or proton therapy, and subsequently developed lymphopenia. The goal of the study was to characterize the differences between the two radiation modalities in how they affect the immune system.

The library came from the immunoSEQ multiplex PCR assay. T cell repertoires were profiled with deep sequencing of rearranged TCR beta loci together with multiparametric flow cytometry. In TCRdb, the immuneACCESS table is reduced to in-frame sequences with V and J assigned. These tables do not hold every clone; where another copy was compared, an unresolved V gene accounts for under half, and the others remain unexplained. The sample includes over 40,000 clones, with roughly 90% observed a single time. The top ten clones comprise roughly 18% of the sample. The table lists this clone with a few counts. The clone's antigen remains unknown. Qualities for individual bases were not recorded, and no much larger clone is one base off. Broad study findings and their caveats: Once the lymphocyte count had reached its nadir, the repertoires of photon-treated patients showed oligoclonal expansion, particularly of CD8+ Temra cells, and this expansion drove the decline in diversity. Across the cohort, among patients who died, a greater drop in TCR diversity after the nadir was inversely correlated with overall survival time. During treatment, patients who received photon therapy lost naive T cells and TCR diversity and gained effector/memory populations, whereas patients who received proton therapy remained relatively stable. The survival association was assessed only in patients who died, and better survival with proton therapy was presented by the authors as a possibility rather than a demonstrated result.

V trim: 4 bases; J trim: 5 bases; unmatched bases: 7. CDR1 SGHAT and CDR2 FQNNGV are derived from the germline V gene. The CDR3 has 15 amino acids, counting the end cysteine and phenylalanine. The entry retains the CDR3 DNA only, 45 bases that are in frame from base 1. The sequencing here drew on peripheral blood, taken from a patient treated with photon-based radiotherapy. This sequence was found in a woman aged 35 to 49 with cholangiocarcinoma. Recombination joined TRBV11-2 with TRBJ2-2, with 7 bases in between that match TRBD2. The sequenced DNA: TGTGCCAGCAGCTCGGGACTAATGGGTACCGGGGAGCTGTTTTTT. It translates as CASSSGLMGTGELFF.